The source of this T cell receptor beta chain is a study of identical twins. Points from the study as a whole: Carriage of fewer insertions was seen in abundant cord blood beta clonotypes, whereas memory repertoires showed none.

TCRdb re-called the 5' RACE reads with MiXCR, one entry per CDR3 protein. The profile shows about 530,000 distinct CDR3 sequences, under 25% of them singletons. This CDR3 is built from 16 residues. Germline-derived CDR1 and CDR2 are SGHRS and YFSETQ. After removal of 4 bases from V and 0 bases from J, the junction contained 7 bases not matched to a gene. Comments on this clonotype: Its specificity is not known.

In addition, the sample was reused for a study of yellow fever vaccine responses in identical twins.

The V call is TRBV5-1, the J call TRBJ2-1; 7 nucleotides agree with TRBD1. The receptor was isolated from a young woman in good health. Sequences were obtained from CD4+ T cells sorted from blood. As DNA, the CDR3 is TGCGCCAGCAGCGCTGGACAGGTTGCCTCCTACAATGAGCAGTTCTTC. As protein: CASSAGQVASYNEQFF.